Described below is a single T cell receptor (beta chain) sequence and its context. At least ten counts were recorded for this clonotype. Its specific antigen is unknown. Base quality data are lacking; no much larger clone is found one base away. Ends trimmed: V by 3 bases, J by 5 bases; bases unmatched to a gene: 6. Looking up the germline V gene (reference sequence) yields CDR1 SEHNR and CDR2 FQNEAQ. The CDR3 numbers 15 residues from cysteine through valine. CDR3 DNA is the only sequence kept; it has 45 bases, read in frame from the first base. This record comes from a study of T cell repertoires in cytomegalovirus infection (dated by TCRdb to between 2018 and 2021). Context from the whole study: Because public TCR beta signatures pointed to carriage of CMV infection together with the matching HLA type, the HLA type of each donor mattered for the analysis. The paper's findings and limits, for the study overall: Cumulative frequency of public TCR beta family members discriminated carriers of CMV infection plus the relevant HLA type in this cohort and an independent approximately 360-donor cohort. The ex vivo response was dominated by HLA-C-restricted CMV-specific TCR beta clonotypes, which also provided the single most frequent clonotype in two of eight donors.

TCRdb shows the sequencer as Illumina HiSeq 1500. The public reads were quality trimmed at Q25 with fastp and then assembled into clones with MiXCR by TCRdb, keeping productive beta chains. Rows with a matching CDR3 protein are joined into one entry that keeps the most common DNA and genes. The sample contains over 100,000 distinct CDR3 sequences, over 9.5% of them found a single time. Approximately 30% of the sample comes from the top ten. This sequence uses TRBV7-9 and TRBJ2-7, with 11 bases aligning to TRBD1. The sequence derives from a human donor in good health (CMV status not recorded). Some clones in this sample may be carry-over from other donors' samples. Sequencing was done on a sample of PBMCs, sequenced either directly or after in vitro stimulation (not recorded which). The CDR3 reads CASSLGQGGTDEQYV. The DNA reads as follows: TGTGCCAGCAGCTTGGGACAGGGGGGTACGGACGAGCAGTACGTC.